This TCR beta chain was observed in a study of synovial regulatory T cells in juvenile arthritis. As to this clone: The antigen remains unidentified.

General study points: Synovial Treg CDR3 sequences overlapped more with iaTregs than other circulating Tregs. iaTreg TCR repertoires were largely private across patients and partially overlapped synovial Teff and blood CPL. Blood Treg cells that were inflammation-associated showed lower TCR diversity than other blood Treg cells.

The CDR3 spans 16 residues. The DNA sequence is not available. The germline gives CDR1 SGHVS, CDR2 FQNEAQ. Generated by immunoSEQ multiplex PCR, the TCRdb table keeps only in-frame clones and is missing some. Here the sample table reports fewer than 9,000 clones. The clonotype comes from a donor aged 2-35 years with juvenile idiopathic arthritis. V is TRBV7-8 and J is TRBJ2-7; TCRdb's assignment of TRBD1 cannot be checked, as there is no DNA. Material for sequencing was Treg cells from blood. Subset meaning: remaining (HLA-DR-negative) circulating blood Treg cells. CDR3 in amino acids: CASSFSAGTETYEQYF.